These 30 T cell receptor beta chains originate from one sample sequenced in a study of T cells in Graves' hyperthyroidism and ophthalmopathy. Researchers amplified the TCR beta CDR3 regions from RNA transcripts. HTBI primers drove first-round RT-PCR of the TCR CDR3. MiXCR, applied by TCRdb to the multiplex PCR reads, yields one record per CDR3 protein. This sample has 250,000 to 300,000 distinct CDR3 sequences, with 13% to 15% found just once. Input material: blood. The receptors here all came from a woman aged 40 to 50 with Graves' hyperthyroidism that later progressed to Graves' ophthalmopathy.

There are many counts of this clonotype. The J gene is TRBJ2-1, the V gene TRBV7-9, with TRBD2 as a possible D gene (6 bases). The ends were cut back, 5 bases at V and 2 bases at J, with 13 bases in the middle. CDR3 size: 15 residues. CDR1 SEHNR and CDR2 FQNEAQ come from the germline V gene (reference sequence). The CDR3 loop is CASSQTSRAYNEQFF. The DNA for the CDR3 is TGTGCCAGCAGCCAAACTAGCAGGGCCTACAATGAGCAGTTCTTC.

The chain carries TRBV20-1 and TRBJ2-1; 10 bases are a match to TRBD1. CDR3 length: 11 residues. Germline V lookup: CDR1 DFQATT, CDR2 SNEGSKA (reference sequence). The J segment lost 15 bases and the V segment lost 5 bases, leaving 7 bases of the junction unmatched. Here the CDR3 DNA reads TGCAGTGCTCTGACAGGGGGCTTTGCGTTCTTC. It specifies CSALTGGFAFF.

This clonotype was counted at least ten times. V is TRBV3-1 and J is TRBJ1-4, with a weak D call TRBD1 (6 bases). The CDR3 length is 16 residues. The V and J ends lost 4 bases and 8 bases respectively, with 20 bases between them. Germline loops: CDR1 LGHDT, CDR2 YNNKEL (reference sequence). CDR3 nucleotide sequence: TGTGCCAGCAGCCCTTGGGGAAGAGGGGGAGAAGAAAAACTGTTTTTT. Translation gives CASSPWGRGGEEKLFF.

Concerning this clonotype itself: A much larger clone is a single base away; this may be a read error. The gene calls are TRBV11-3 and TRBJ2-5; D not certain. The CDR3 loop spans 12 amino acids. The V gene's germline CDR1 is SGHNT and CDR2 YENEEA. In DNA, the CDR3 is TGTGTCAGCAGCTTAGCCCCAGGACCCAAGGCCTTC. Amino acid sequence: CVSSLAPGPKAF.

The chain joins TRBV12-3 or TRBV12-4 to TRBJ2-1; the D gene is possibly TRBD2 (6 bases). The CDR3 length is 11 residues. V gave up 8 bases and J gave up 10 bases, with 12 bases separating them. Here the CDR3 DNA reads TGTGCCAGCTCTCGGCGGGGCGAGCAGTTCTTC. Protein product: CASSRRGEQFF.

This clonotype was recorded many times. The rearrangement joins TRBV28 to TRBJ1-2, with D unresolved. Germline lookup yields CDR1 MDHEN and CDR2 SYDVKM. The CDR3 covers 13 residues. Trimming took 5 bases from V and 1 from J, leaving 8 bases between them. CDR3 amino acids: CASSPPYNYGYTF. The CDR3 nucleotides are TGTGCCAGCAGTCCACCCTATAACTATGGCTACACCTTC.

There are a few counts of this clonotype. The chain recombines TRBV20-1 with TRBJ2-7, with D unclear. Germline CDR1 DFQATT, CDR2 SNEGSKA (reference sequence). The V gene lost 0 bases and the J gene lost 0 bases, with 12 bases spanning the gap. This CDR3 has 15 amino acids. CDR3 nucleotides: TGCAGTGCTAGAGATCAACGACACATCTCCTACGAGCAGTACTTC. This sequence encodes CSARDQRHISYEQYF.

Ten or more counts support this clonotype. The rearrangement joins TRBV10-3 to TRBJ2-3, with D tentatively TRBD1 (5 bases). In germline, CDR1 is ENHRY, CDR2 SYGVKD. There are 13 residues in the CDR3. The V gene lost 10 bases and the J gene lost 2 bases, with 13 bases spanning the gap. Written as DNA, the CDR3 is TGTGCCACCCTCGACAGAAACACAGATACGCAGTATTTT. Translation gives CATLDRNTDTQYF.

This clonotype was picked up a small number of times. It may be a read error: a sequence one base away is much more abundant. The CDR3 is CASSRITGGPRVYF. As DNA, the CDR3 is TGTGCCAGCAGCCGAATAACGGGAGGGCCGAGGGTATACTTC. This chain links TRBV11-2 with TRBJ2-5, with TRBD2 identical over 8 bases. This CDR3 has 14 residues. Per the germline V gene, CDR1 is SGHAT and CDR2 is FQNNGV. The ends lost 5 bases at V and 14 bases at J; junction bases unmatched: 16.

Ten or more counts support this clonotype. The chain combines TRBV24-1 with TRBJ2-1; D is perhaps TRBD1 (6 bases). The V gene's germline CDR1 is KGHDR and CDR2 SFDVKD. The ends were cut back, 4 bases at V and 6 bases at J, with 18 bases in the middle. The CDR3 covers 16 residues. DNA of the CDR3: TGTGCCACCAGTGAGTCGTTGGGGGCTGGGGGCAATGAGCAGTTCTTC. As protein: CATSESLGAGGNEQFF.

This clonotype was counted at least ten times. The rearrangement links TRBV27 to TRBJ2-7; a possible D gene is TRBD1 (5 bases). Between the trimmed V and J ends, which lost 2 bases and 4 bases, there was a span of 15 bases. CDR1 MNHEY and CDR2 SMNVEV come from the germline V gene (reference sequence). This CDR3 spans 15 amino acids. DNA of the CDR3: TGTGCCAGCAGTTTAGTCGGCGGCAGGGAATACGAGCAGTACTTC. Translating it yields CASSLVGGREYEQYF.

V is TRBV10-3 and J is TRBJ1-4; 8 bases align to TRBD1. The ends lost 4 bases at V and 8 bases at J; junction bases unmatched: 6. The CDR3 contains 14 residues. CDR1 and CDR2 (germline): ENHRY, SYGVKD. As DNA, the CDR3 is TGTGCCATCAGTGGCCAAGGACAGGGCGAAAAACTGTTTTTT. Residues: CAISGQGQGEKLFF.

This clonotype was counted at least ten times. The rearrangement uses TRBV13 and TRBJ1-2; possible D gene TRBD1, 6 bases. Germline values: CDR1 PRHDT, CDR2 FYEKMQ (reference sequence). The V end was cut by 5 bases, the J end by 4 bases, with 20 bases between. The length of the CDR3 is 16 residues. CDR3 in DNA: TGTGCCAGCAGCCGTGGTAACAGGGATACACTCTATGGCTACACCTTC. Protein sequence: CASSRGNRDTLYGYTF.

This clonotype has at least ten counts. The rearrangement uses TRBV28 and TRBJ2-1; 8 bases fit TRBD1. CDR1 and CDR2 (germline): MDHEN, SYDVKM. The CDR3 runs to 16 residues. Unmatched junction bases numbered 10, after V lost 4 bases and J lost 5 bases. CDR3 nucleotides: TGTGCCAGCAGTTCCCCCGGGACAGGTCTACACAATGAGCAGTTCTTC. This sequence encodes CASSSPGTGLHNEQFF.

This clonotype was detected many times. The chain links TRBV30 to TRBJ2-3; 10 bases agree with TRBD2. Unmatched junction bases numbered 12, after V lost 2 bases and J lost 4 bases. The CDR3 is made up of 17 amino acids. Looked up from germline, CDR1 is GTSNPN and CDR2 is SVGIG (reference sequence). The CDR3 loop is CAWSLSTIAGGSDTQYF. Written as DNA, the CDR3 is TGTGCCTGGAGTCTCTCAACAATAGCGGGAGGATCAGATACGCAGTATTTT.

This clonotype appeared many times. The chain has TRBV18 and TRBJ2-7, with a possible D match to TRBD1 (6 bases). Per the germline V gene, CDR1 is KGHSH and CDR2 is LQKENI. V lost 4 bases and J 4 bases, leaving 11 bases between the germline ends. The CDR3 consists of 13 residues. This CDR3 reads CASSHGTPYEQYF. The CDR3 coding sequence is TGTGCCAGCTCACACGGGACACCATACGAGCAGTACTTC.

This clonotype was counted many times. The V call is TRBV28, the J call TRBJ1-4; 7 bases align to TRBD1. In germline, CDR1 is MDHEN, CDR2 SYDVKM. With 5 bases clipped from V and 7 bases from J, the junction kept 13 bases outside the gene matches. This CDR3 spans 16 amino acids. The CDR3 DNA reads TGTGCCAGCAGTACCTTTCTTAGGGGGCAGATTGAAAAACTGTTTTTT. Protein: CASSTFLRGQIEKLFF.

This clonotype was seen a handful of times. A much larger clonotype is one base distant, so this may be a read error. The gene calls are TRBV2 and TRBJ1-2; 7 positions match TRBD1. J was trimmed by 4 bases and V by 3 bases; bases with no gene match: 5. This CDR3 has 14 amino acids. Germline V lookup: CDR1 SNHLY, CDR2 FYNNEI. The CDR3 nucleotides read TGTGCCAGCAGTGAGACCCGACAGGGCTATGGCTACACCTTC. The encoded protein is CASSETRQGYGYTF. Variable domain in full (rest from reference TRBV2 and TRBJ1-2): EPEVTQTPSHQVTQMGQEVILRCVPISNHLYFYWYRQILGQKVEFLVSFYNNEISEKSEIFDDQFSVERPDGSNFTLKIRSTKLEDSAMYFCASSETRQGYGYTFGSGTRLTVV.

This clonotype was seen repeatedly, ten times or more. The CDR3: CASSSWVADEQYF. CDR3 DNA: TGTGCCAGCAGCTCCTGGGTGGCTGACGAGCAGTACTTC. This chain uses TRBV7-9 with TRBJ2-7; no clear D gene. CDR1 and CDR2 (germline): SEHNR, FQNEAQ (reference sequence). Trimming cost V 4 bases and J 5 bases, with 12 bases left between them. The CDR3 is 13 residues long.

This clonotype was counted many times. The V and J genes are TRBV6-1 and TRBJ2-1; unclear D gene. V gave up 1 base and J gave up 0 bases, with 10 bases separating them. This CDR3 contains 16 residues. Per germline, CDR1 MNHNS and CDR2 SASEGT. CDR3 coding DNA: TGTGCCAGCAGTGAAGATGTACTTAGCTCCTACAATGAGCAGTTCTTC. It is translated as CASSEDVLSSYNEQFF.

The table lists this clonotype with many counts. The chain recombines TRBV2 with TRBJ2-1, with 10 bases that match TRBD2. V dropped 6 bases and J dropped 9; count of bases not matched to a gene: 11. Germline V gives CDR1 SNHLY, CDR2 FYNNEI. The CDR3 runs to 15 residues. The CDR3 spells CASRRGTSERGEQFF. CDR3 sequence (DNA): TGTGCCAGCAGGCGGGGGACTAGCGAGAGGGGTGAGCAGTTCTTC. The full variable domain, its missing parts supplied by reference TRBV2 and TRBJ2-1, is EPEVTQTPSHQVTQMGQEVILRCVPISNHLYFYWYRQILGQKVEFLVSFYNNEISEKSEIFDDQFSVERPDGSNFTLKIRSTKLEDSAMYFCASRRGTSERGEQFFGPGTRLTVL.

The table lists this clonotype with many counts. The CDR3 DNA reads TGTGCCAGCAGAACTATCATGGGTACGCAGTATTTT. Translation gives CASRTIMGTQYF. The V call is TRBV2, the J call TRBJ2-3; D is unresolved. V was shortened by 6 bases and J by 8 bases, with 12 bases between the two germline ends. From germline, CDR1 is SNHLY and CDR2 FYNNEI. CDR3 length: 12 residues.

With regard to this clonotype: It may be a read error: a sequence one base away is much more abundant. This chain connects TRBV11-2 to TRBJ2-1; 7 bases are a match to TRBD2. The V gene's germline CDR1 is SGHAT and CDR2 FQNNGV. The CDR3 consists of 15 residues. V was pared by 8 bases and J by 0 bases, with 7 bases of the junction left unmatched. CDR3 protein: CASGSGGSSYNEQFF. The DNA for the CDR3 is TGTGCCAGCGGCTCGGGCGGGAGCTCCTACAATGAGCAGTTCTTC.

This clonotype was recorded many times. The chain carries TRBV9 and TRBJ2-1; 14 bases align to TRBD2. Germline CDR1 reads SGDLS; CDR2 reads YYNGEE. J was trimmed by 9 bases and V by 3 bases; bases with no gene match: 8. The CDR3 extends over 16 amino acids. Here the CDR3 reads CASSDPGTSGSSEQFF. In DNA form, the CDR3 reads TGTGCCAGCAGCGACCCCGGGACTAGCGGGAGCAGTGAGCAGTTCTTC.

This clonotype was detected ten times or more. This chain joins TRBV30 and TRBJ2-7; 10 bases align to TRBD2. Per the germline V gene, CDR1 is GTSNPN and CDR2 is SVGIG (reference sequence). The J segment lost 3 bases and the V segment lost 3 bases, leaving 11 bases of the junction unmatched. This CDR3 is built from 16 residues. Here the CDR3 reads CAWSKLGLADGYEQYF. The CDR3 region has the DNA TGTGCCTGGAGCAAGCTAGGACTAGCGGATGGCTACGAGCAGTACTTC.

In this sample, this clonotype turned up many times. The chain couples TRBV20-1 to TRBJ2-5, with D perhaps TRBD2 (5 bases). Germline V gene data show CDR1 as DFQATT and CDR2 as SNEGSKA (reference sequence). Trimming cost V 0 bases and J 5 bases, with 19 bases left between them. The CDR3 has 16 amino acids. The CDR3 region has the DNA TGCAGTGCTAGAGATCGCTATGACTGGGAGAGGGAGACCCAGTACTTC. Amino acid sequence: CSARDRYDWERETQYF.

The chain joins TRBV19 to TRBJ2-1; D is ambiguous. There are 12 residues in the CDR3. Trimming cost V 8 bases and J 5 bases, with 10 bases left between them. Germline CDR1 and CDR2: LNHDA and SQIVND (reference sequence). CDR3 loop: CASDLGNNEQFF. The CDR3 nucleotides read TGTGCCAGTGATCTGGGGAACAATGAGCAGTTCTTC.

This clonotype was recorded at least ten times. CDR3 coding DNA: TGTGCCAGCAGTGAACCTTTCGAGAGCAATCAGCCCCAGCATTTT. Translation: CASSEPFESNQPQHF. The chain employs TRBV2 and TRBJ1-5; D not certain. V lost 2 bases to trimming and J lost 1 base, with 9 bases between them. The CDR3 is made up of 15 amino acids. Germline CDR1 is SNHLY and CDR2 is FYNNEI.

The table lists this clonotype with many counts. The chain combines TRBV3-1 with TRBJ2-1; 8 bases line up with TRBD2. V lost 1 base, J lost 11 bases, and 13 bases stayed unmatched. Germline CDR1 and CDR2: LGHDT and YNNKEL (reference sequence). This CDR3 contains 16 residues. Written as DNA, the CDR3 is TGTGCCAGCAGCCAAGTAGCGGGAAGGCCGGACTTGAAGCAGTTCTTC. Protein: CASSQVAGRPDLKQFF.

At least ten counts were recorded for this clonotype. This chain links TRBV10-3 with TRBJ2-3; TRBD2 matches 11 bases. The CDR3 spans 16 residues. Germline trimming cut 6 bases from V and 4 bases from J; bases unmatched to any gene: 9. Germline V gene data show CDR1 as ENHRY and CDR2 as SYGVKD. This CDR3 reads CAIRGMTSGTSDTQYF. The CDR3 nucleotides are TGTGCCATCAGGGGGATGACTAGCGGGACCTCAGATACGCAGTATTTT.